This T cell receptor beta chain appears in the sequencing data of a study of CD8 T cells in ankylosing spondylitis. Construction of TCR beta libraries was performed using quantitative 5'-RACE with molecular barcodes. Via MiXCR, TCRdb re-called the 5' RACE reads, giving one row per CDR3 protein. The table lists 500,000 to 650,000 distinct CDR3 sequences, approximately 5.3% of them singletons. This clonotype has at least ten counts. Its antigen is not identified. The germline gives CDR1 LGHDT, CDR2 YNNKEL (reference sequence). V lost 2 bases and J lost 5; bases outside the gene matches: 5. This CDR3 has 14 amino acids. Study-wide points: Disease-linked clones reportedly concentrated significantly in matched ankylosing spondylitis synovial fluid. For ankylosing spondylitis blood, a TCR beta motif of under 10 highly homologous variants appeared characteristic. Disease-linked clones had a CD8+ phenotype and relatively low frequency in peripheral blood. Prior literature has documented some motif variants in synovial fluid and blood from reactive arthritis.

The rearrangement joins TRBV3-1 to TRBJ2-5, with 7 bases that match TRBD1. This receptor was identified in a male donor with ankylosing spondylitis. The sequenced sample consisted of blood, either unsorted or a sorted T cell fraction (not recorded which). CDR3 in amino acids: CASSQTGASETQYF. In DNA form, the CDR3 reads TGTGCCAGCAGCCAAACAGGGGCGTCTGAGACCCAGTACTTC.